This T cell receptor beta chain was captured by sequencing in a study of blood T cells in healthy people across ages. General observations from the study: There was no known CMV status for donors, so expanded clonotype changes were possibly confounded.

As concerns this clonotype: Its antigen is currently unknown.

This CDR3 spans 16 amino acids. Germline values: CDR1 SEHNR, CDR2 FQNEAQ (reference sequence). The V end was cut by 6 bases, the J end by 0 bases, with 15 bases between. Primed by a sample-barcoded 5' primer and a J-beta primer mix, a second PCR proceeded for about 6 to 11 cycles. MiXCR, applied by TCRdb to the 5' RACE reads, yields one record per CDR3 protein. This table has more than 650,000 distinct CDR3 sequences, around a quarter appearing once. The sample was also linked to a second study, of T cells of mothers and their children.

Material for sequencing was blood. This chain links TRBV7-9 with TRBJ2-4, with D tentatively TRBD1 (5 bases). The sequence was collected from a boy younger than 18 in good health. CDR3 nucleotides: TGTGCCAGCAGTCGTGACAGACTCCTAGCCAAAAACATTCAGTACTTC. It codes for CASSRDRLLAKNIQYF.